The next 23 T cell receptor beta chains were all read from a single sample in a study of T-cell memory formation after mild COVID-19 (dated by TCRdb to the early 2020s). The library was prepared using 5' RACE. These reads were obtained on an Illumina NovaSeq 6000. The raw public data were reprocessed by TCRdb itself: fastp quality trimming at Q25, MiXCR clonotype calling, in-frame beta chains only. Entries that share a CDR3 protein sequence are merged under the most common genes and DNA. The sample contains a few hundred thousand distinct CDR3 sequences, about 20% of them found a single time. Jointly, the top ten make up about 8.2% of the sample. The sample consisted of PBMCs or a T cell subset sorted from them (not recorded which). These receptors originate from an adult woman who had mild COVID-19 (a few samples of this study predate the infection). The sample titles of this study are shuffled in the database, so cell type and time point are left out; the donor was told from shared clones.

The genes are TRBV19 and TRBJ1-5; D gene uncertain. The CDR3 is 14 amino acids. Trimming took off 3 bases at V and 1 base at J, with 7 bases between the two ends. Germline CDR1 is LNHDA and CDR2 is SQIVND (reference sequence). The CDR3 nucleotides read TGTGCCAGTAGTATGTGGGAGAGCAATCAGCCCCAGCATTTT. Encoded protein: CASSMWESNQPQHF.

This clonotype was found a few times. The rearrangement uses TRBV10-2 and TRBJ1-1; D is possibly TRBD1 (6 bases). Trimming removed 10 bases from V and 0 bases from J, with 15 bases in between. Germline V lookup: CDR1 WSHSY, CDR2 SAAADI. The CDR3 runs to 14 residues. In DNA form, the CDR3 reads TGCGCCACCAGGGTAGGACAGTTGAACACTGAAGCTTTCTTT. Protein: CATRVGQLNTEAFF.

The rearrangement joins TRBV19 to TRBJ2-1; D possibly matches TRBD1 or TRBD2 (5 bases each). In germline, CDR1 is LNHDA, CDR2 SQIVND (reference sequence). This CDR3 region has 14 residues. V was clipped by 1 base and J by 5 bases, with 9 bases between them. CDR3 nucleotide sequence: TGTGCCAGTAGTATAGCAGGGACCCACAATGAGCAGTTCTTC. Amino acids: CASSIAGTHNEQFF.

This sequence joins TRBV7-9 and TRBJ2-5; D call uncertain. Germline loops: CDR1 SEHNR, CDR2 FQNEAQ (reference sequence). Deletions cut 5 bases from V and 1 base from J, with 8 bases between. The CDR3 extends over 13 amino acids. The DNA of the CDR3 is TGTGCCAGCAGCCCCGAGGCCCAAGAGACCCAGTACTTC. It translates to CASSPEAQETQYF.

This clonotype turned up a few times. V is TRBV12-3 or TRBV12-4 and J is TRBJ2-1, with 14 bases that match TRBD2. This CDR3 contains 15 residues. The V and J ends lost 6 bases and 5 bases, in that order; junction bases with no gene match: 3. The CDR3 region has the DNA TGTGCCAGCAGACGGACTAGCGGGGGGAACAATGAGCAGTTCTTC. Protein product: CASRRTSGGNNEQFF.

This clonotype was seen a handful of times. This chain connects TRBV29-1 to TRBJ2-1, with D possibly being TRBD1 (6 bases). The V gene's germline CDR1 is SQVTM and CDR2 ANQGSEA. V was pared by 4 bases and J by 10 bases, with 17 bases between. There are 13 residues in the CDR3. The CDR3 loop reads CSVGQVDFGEQFF. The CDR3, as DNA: TGCAGCGTTGGACAGGTAGATTTTGGAGAGCAGTTCTTC.

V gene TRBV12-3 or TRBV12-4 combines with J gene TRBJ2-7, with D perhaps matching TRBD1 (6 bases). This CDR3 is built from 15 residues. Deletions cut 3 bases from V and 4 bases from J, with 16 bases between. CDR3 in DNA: TGTGCCAGCAGTTTTCACAGGGCGGTCGGGTACGAGCAGTACTTC. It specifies CASSFHRAVGYEQYF.

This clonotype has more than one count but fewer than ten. The CDR3 here is CASIRDRATEAFF. For the CDR3, the DNA is TGTGCCAGCATCAGAGACAGGGCCACTGAAGCTTTCTTT. The chain has TRBV2 and TRBJ1-1; 7 bases map to TRBD1. CDR1 SNHLY and CDR2 FYNNEI come from the germline V gene. This CDR3 has 13 amino acids. The V and J ends lost 7 bases and 4 bases, in that order; junction bases with no gene match: 6.

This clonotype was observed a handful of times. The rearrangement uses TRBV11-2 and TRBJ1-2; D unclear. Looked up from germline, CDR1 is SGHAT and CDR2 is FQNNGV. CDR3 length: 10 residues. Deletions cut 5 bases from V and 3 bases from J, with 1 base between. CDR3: CASSDYGYTF. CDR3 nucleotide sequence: TGTGCCAGCAGCGACTATGGCTACACCTTC.

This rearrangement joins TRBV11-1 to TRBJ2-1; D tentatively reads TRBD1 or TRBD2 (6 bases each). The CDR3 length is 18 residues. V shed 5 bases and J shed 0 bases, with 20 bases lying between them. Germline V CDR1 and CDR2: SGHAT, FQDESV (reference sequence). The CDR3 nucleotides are TGTGCCAGCAGCCCGAGCGCCGGGGGCGGGATCTCCTACAATGAGCAGTTCTTC. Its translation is CASSPSAGGGISYNEQFF. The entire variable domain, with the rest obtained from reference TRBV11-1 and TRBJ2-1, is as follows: EAEVAQSPRYKITEKSQAVAFWCDPISGHATLYWYRQILGQGPELLVQFQDESVVDDSQLPKDRFSAERLKGVDSTLKIQPAELGDSAMYLCASSPSAGGGISYNEQFFGPGTRLTVL.

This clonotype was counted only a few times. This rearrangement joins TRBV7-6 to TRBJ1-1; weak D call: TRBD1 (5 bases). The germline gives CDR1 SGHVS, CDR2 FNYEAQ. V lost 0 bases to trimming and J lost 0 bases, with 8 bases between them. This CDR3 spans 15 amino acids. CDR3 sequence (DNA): TGTGCCAGCAGCTTAGCCCGACAGATGAACACTGAAGCTTTCTTT. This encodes CASSLARQMNTEAFF.

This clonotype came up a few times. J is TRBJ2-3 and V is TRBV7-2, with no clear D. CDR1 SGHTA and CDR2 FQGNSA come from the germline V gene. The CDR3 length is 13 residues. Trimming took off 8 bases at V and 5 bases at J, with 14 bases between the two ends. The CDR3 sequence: CASSAPPKDTQYF. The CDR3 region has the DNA TGTGCCAGCTCGGCCCCCCCGAAAGATACGCAGTATTTT.

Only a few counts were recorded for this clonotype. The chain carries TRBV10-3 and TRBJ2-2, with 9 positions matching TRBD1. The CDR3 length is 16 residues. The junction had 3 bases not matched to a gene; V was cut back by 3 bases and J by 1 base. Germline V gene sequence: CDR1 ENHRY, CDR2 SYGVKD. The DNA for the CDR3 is TGTGCCATCAGTGACGGGACAGGGAAGAACACCGGGGAGCTGTTTTTT. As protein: CAISDGTGKNTGELFF.

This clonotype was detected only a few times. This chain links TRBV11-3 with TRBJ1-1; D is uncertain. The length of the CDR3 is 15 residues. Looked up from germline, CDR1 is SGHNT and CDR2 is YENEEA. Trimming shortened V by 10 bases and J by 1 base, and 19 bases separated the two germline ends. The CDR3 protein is CATLPWEHGNTEAFF. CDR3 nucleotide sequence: TGTGCCACCCTACCATGGGAACATGGGAACACTGAAGCTTTCTTT.

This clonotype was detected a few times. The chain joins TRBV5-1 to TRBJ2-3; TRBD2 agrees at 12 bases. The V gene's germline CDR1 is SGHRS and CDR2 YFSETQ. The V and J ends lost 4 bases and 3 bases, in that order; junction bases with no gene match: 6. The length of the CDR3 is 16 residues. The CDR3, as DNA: TGCGCCAGCAGCGCTAGGACTAGCGGGGCAACAGATACGCAGTATTTT. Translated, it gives CASSARTSGATDTQYF. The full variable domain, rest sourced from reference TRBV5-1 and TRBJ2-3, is KAGVTQTPRYLIKTRGQQVTLSCSPISGHRSVSWYQQTPGQGLQFLFEYFSETQRNKGNFPGRFSGRQFSNSRSEMNVSTLELGDSALYLCASSARTSGATDTQYFGPGTRLTVL.

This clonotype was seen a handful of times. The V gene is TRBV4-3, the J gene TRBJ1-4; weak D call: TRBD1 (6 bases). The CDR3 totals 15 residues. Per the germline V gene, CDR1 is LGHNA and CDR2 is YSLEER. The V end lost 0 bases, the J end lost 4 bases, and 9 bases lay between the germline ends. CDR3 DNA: TGCGCCAGCAGCCAAGAAGGGGGGGTTAATGAAAAACTGTTTTTT. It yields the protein CASSQEGGVNEKLFF.

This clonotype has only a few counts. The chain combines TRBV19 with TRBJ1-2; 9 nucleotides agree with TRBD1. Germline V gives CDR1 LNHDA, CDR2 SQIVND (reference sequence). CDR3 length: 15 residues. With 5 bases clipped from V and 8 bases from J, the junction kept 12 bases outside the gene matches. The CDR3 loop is CASSVSPGTGFGYTF. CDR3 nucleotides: TGTGCCAGTAGTGTATCTCCCGGGACAGGGTTCGGCTACACCTTC.

The CDR3 sequence: CSAQDSRPAKYEQYF. CDR3 DNA: TGCAGTGCCCAGGATAGTCGTCCTGCCAAATACGAGCAGTACTTC. The rearrangement uses TRBV20-1 and TRBJ2-7; D remains unclear. CDR1 is DFQATT, CDR2 SNEGSKA, per germline (reference sequence). Deletions cut 6 bases from V and 4 bases from J, with 22 bases between. The CDR3 extends over 15 amino acids.

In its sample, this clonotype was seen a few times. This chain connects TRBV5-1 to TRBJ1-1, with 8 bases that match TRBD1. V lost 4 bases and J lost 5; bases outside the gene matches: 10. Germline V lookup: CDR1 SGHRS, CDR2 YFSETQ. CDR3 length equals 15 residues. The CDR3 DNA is TGCGCCAGCAGCGGGAGGACAGGGCTGAGGACTGAAGCTTTCTTT. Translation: CASSGRTGLRTEAFF.

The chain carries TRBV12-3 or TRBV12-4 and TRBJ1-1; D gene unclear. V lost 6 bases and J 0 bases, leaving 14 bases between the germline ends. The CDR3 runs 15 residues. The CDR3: CASSSSAGMNTEAFF. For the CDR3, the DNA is TGTGCCAGCAGCTCATCAGCGGGGATGAACACTGAAGCTTTCTTT.

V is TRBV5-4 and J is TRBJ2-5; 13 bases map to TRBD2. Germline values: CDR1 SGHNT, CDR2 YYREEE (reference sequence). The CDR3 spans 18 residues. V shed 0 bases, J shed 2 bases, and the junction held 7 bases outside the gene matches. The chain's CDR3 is CASSLGGTSGDSQETQYF. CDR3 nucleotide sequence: TGTGCCAGCAGCTTGGGAGGGACTAGCGGGGACAGTCAAGAGACCCAGTACTTC.

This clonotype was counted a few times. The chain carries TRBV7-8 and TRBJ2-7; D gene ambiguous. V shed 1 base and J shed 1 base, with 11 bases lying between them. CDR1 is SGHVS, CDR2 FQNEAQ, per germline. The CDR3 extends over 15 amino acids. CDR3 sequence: CASSLGFGRSYEQYF. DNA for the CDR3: TGTGCCAGCAGCTTAGGGTTCGGGCGGTCCTACGAGCAGTACTTC.

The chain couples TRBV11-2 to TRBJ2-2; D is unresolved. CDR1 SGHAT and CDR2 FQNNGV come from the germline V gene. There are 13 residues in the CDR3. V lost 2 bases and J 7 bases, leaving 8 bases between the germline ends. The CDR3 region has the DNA TGTGCCAGCAGCTTAATAACGAGCGGGGAGCTGTTTTTT. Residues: CASSLITSGELFF.